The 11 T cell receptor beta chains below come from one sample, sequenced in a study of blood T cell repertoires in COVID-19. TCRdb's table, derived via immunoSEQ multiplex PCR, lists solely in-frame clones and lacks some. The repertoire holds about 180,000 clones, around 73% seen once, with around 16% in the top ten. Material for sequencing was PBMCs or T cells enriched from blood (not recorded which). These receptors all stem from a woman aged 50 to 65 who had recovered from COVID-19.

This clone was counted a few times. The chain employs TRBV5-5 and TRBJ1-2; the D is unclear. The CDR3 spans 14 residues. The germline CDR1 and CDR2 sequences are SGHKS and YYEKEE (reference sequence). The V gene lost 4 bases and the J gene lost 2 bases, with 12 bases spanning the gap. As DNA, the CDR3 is TGTGCCAGCAGCGCGCCCCGGGGAAACTATGGCTACACCTTC. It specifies CASSAPRGNYGYTF.

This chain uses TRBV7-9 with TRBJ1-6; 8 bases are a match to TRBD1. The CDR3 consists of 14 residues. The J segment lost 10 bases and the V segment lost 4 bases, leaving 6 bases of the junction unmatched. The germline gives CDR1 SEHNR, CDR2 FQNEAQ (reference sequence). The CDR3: CASSWDRRNSPLHF. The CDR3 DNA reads TGTGCCAGCAGCTGGGACAGGAGGAACTCACCCCTCCACTTT.

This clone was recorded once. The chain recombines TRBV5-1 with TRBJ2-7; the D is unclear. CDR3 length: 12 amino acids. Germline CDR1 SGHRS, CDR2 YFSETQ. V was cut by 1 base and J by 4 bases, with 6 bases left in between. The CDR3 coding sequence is TGCGCCAGCAGCTTGACAGCTTACGAGCAGTACTTC. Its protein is CASSLTAYEQYF.

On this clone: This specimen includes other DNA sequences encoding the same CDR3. The CDR3: CASSLSGYEQYF. CDR3 coding DNA: TGTGCCAGCAGTTTATCGGGCTACGAGCAGTACTTC. The rearrangement joins TRBV28 to TRBJ2-7; D gene ambiguous. The germline V gene has CDR1 MDHEN and CDR2 SYDVKM. Trimming removed 1 base from V and 3 bases from J, with 4 bases in between. The CDR3 has 12 amino acids.

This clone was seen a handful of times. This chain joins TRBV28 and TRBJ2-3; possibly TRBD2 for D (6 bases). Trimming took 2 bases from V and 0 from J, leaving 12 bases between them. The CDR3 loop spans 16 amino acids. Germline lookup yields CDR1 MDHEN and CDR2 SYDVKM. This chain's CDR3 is CASSLTLARSTDTQYF. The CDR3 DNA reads TGTGCCAGCAGTTTAACGCTAGCGCGTAGCACAGATACGCAGTATTTT.

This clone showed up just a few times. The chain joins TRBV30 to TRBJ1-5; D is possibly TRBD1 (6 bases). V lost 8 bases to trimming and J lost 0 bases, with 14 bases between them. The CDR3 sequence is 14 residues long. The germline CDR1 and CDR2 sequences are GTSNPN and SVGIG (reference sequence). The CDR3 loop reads CALGQTYSNQPQHF. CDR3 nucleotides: TGTGCCCTCGGACAGACTTATAGCAATCAGCCCCAGCATTTT.

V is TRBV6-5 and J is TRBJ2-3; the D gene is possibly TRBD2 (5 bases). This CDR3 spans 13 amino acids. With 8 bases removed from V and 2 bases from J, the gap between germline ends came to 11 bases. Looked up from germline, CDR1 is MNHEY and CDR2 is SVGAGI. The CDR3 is CASRIRDTDTQYF. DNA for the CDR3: TGTGCCAGCCGTATCCGGGACACAGATACGCAGTATTTT.

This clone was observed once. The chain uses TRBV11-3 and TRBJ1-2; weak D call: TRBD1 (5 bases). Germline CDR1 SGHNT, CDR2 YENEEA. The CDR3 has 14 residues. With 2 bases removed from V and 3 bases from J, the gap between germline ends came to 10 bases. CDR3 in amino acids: CASSLTTVHYGYTF. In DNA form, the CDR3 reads TGTGCCAGCAGCTTAACGACAGTGCACTATGGCTACACCTTC.

In nucleotides, the CDR3 is TGTGCCACCAGTGATTCCCGGTATAAAGACAGGGCTAGCAATCAGCCCCAGCATTTT. Translating gives CATSDSRYKDRASNQPQHF. The V gene is TRBV24-1, the J gene TRBJ1-5; the match to TRBD1 covers 7 bases. Germline V lookup: CDR1 KGHDR, CDR2 SFDVKD. The junction had 12 bases not matched to a gene; V was cut back by 2 bases and J by 0 bases. The CDR3 runs 19 residues.

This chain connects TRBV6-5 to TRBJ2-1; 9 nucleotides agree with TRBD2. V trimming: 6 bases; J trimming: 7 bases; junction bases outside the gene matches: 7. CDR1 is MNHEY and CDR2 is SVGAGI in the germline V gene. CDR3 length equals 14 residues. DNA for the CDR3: TGTGCCAGCAGACGAGCGGGAGGAGAGAATGAGCAGTTCTTC. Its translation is CASRRAGGENEQFF.

The CDR3 sequence: CAWSRGEYNEQFF. DNA for the CDR3: TGTGCCTGGAGCCGGGGGGAGTACAATGAGCAGTTCTTC. The rearrangement uses TRBV30 and TRBJ2-1; 7 nucleotides agree with TRBD2. Germline values: CDR1 GTSNPN, CDR2 SVGIG (reference sequence). CDR3 size: 13 residues. V was clipped by 3 bases and J by 4 bases; unmatched bases: 3.